Listed here are 20 T cell receptor beta chains from one sample, sequenced in a study of blood T cell repertoires in COVID-19. The data were produced by immunoSEQ multiplex PCR, yet TCRdb's version contains in-frame clones alone and is incomplete. This sample has 65,000 to 100,000 clones, with around 88% found just once. Specimen: peripheral blood. The receptors originated from a woman older than 75 with acute or convalescent COVID-19.

The chain combines TRBV19 with TRBJ1-5, with TRBD1 matching 7 bases. CDR3 length equals 15 residues. Germline trimming cut 0 bases from V and 7 bases from J; bases unmatched to any gene: 6. Germline V lookup: CDR1 LNHDA, CDR2 SQIVND (reference sequence). CDR3 region: CASSIDEGAGQPQHF. CDR3 nucleotide sequence: TGTGCCAGTAGTATAGACGAGGGGGCTGGGCAGCCCCAGCATTTT.

A single count supports this clone. This chain connects TRBV28 to TRBJ2-7; no firm D call. The CDR3 length is 14 residues. Trimming pared 3 bases from V and 6 bases from J, leaving 15 bases between. Germline V gene lookup returns CDR1 MDHEN and CDR2 SYDVKM. The CDR3 bases are TGTGCCAGCAGTTTTGAGGCAGCCCGTGTCGAGCAGTACTTC. Residues: CASSFEAARVEQYF.

The chain couples TRBV2 to TRBJ2-1; TRBD2 matches at 11 bases. The CDR3 contains 15 residues. Trimming at V came to 4 bases and at J to 7 bases, leaving 6 bases not matched to a gene. Germline CDR1 and CDR2: SNHLY and FYNNEI. The CDR3 region has the DNA TGTGCCAGCAGTGTGGGAGCTAGCGGGAGGAATGAGCAGTTCTTC. It is translated as CASSVGASGRNEQFF.

This clone was observed once. The chain couples TRBV5-1 to TRBJ2-5, with unresolved D. This CDR3 spans 11 amino acids. Trimming took off 4 bases at V and 3 bases at J, with 4 bases between the two ends. Germline values: CDR1 SGHRS, CDR2 YFSETQ. The CDR3 sequence is CASSLKETQYF. The DNA for the CDR3 is TGCGCCAGCAGCCTAAAAGAGACCCAGTACTTC.

The chain carries TRBV6-5 and TRBJ1-1; TRBD1 is a possible D gene (5 bases). CDR3 length equals 11 residues. V lost 2 bases, J lost 10 bases, and 8 bases lay in between. Germline V gene data show CDR1 as MNHEY and CDR2 as SVGAGI. The CDR3 region is CASSYRTRAFF. The CDR3 region has the DNA TGTGCCAGCAGTTACCGGACAAGAGCTTTCTTT.

This clone appeared a single time. The chain links TRBV6-5 to TRBJ2-3; D is unclear. The CDR3 is made up of 14 amino acids. The V gene lost 2 bases and the J gene lost 2 bases, with 8 bases spanning the gap. In germline, CDR1 is MNHEY, CDR2 SVGAGI. The CDR3 protein is CASSYRRNTDTQYF. The CDR3, as DNA: TGTGCCAGCAGTTACCGGCGGAACACAGATACGCAGTATTTT.

The chain joins TRBV7-8 to TRBJ1-6; a weak D match, TRBD1 (6 bases). V was shortened by 5 bases and J by 6 bases, with 14 bases between the two germline ends. Per germline, CDR1 SGHVS and CDR2 FQNEAQ. CDR3 size: 15 residues. The CDR3 DNA is TGTGCCAGCAGCCCCCGGACAGCGATTAATTCACCCCTCCACTTT. Its translation is CASSPRTAINSPLHF.

V and J are TRBV2 and TRBJ2-5, with 9 bases identical to TRBD1. Germline trimming cut 6 bases from V and 4 bases from J; bases unmatched to any gene: 6. Germline lookup yields CDR1 SNHLY and CDR2 FYNNEI. There are 14 residues in the CDR3. The CDR3: CASRQTTGGETQYF. CDR3 coding DNA: TGTGCCAGCAGGCAAACGACAGGGGGAGAGACCCAGTACTTC.

The rearrangement links TRBV28 to TRBJ2-1; TRBD2 aligns across 7 bases. The CDR3 runs to 13 residues. Germline V CDR1 and CDR2: MDHEN, SYDVKM. V was clipped by 6 bases and J by 7 bases; unmatched bases: 6. The CDR3 DNA follows: TGTGCCAGCAGGGCGGGAGTGGGGAATGAGCAGTTCTTC. Amino acids: CASRAGVGNEQFF. Complete variable domain (other parts from reference TRBV28 and TRBJ2-1): DVKVTQSSRYLVKRTGEKVFLECVQDMDHENMFWYRQDPGLGLRLIYFSYDVKMKEKGDIPEGYSVSREKKERFSLILESASTNQTSMYLCASRAGVGNEQFFGPGTRLTVL.

The J gene is TRBJ2-7, the V gene TRBV19; TRBD2 is a possible D gene (5 bases). The germline gives CDR1 LNHDA, CDR2 SQIVND (reference sequence). This CDR3 comprises 11 residues. The V and J ends lost 5 bases and 3 bases respectively, with 5 bases between them. CDR3 DNA sequence: TGTGCCAGTAGTGAGGGCTACGAGCAGTACTTC. It codes for CASSEGYEQYF.

This rearrangement joins TRBV14 to TRBJ1-4, with D possibly TRBD1 on 5 matching bases. Germline CDR1 and CDR2: SGHDN and FVKESK. Trimming stripped 5 bases from V and 8 bases from J, with 9 bases between. The CDR3 has 12 amino acids. The chain's CDR3 is CASSTQGEKLFF. The CDR3 region has the DNA TGTGCCAGCAGCACCCAGGGAGAAAAACTGTTTTTT.

The rearrangement joins TRBV11-2 to TRBJ2-1; TRBD2 aligns across 12 bases. The CDR3 contains 17 residues. J lost 5 bases, V lost 5 bases, and 10 bases had no gene match. CDR1 is SGHAT and CDR2 is FQNNGV in the germline V gene. CDR3 DNA: TGTGCCAGCAGCCTGGTGGGGCGGACTAGCGGGAACAATGAGCAGTTCTTC. It yields the protein CASSLVGRTSGNNEQFF.

The chain carries TRBV11-2 and TRBJ2-7; possibly TRBD2 for D (5 bases). This CDR3 comprises 16 residues. The V and J ends lost 5 bases and 0 bases respectively, with 17 bases between them. In germline, CDR1 is SGHAT, CDR2 FQNNGV. The CDR3 sequence: CASSRSGAGSSYEQYF. CDR3 bases: TGTGCCAGCAGCCGCTCTGGCGCGGGCAGCTCCTACGAGCAGTACTTC.

This clone has a single count. This sequence joins TRBV19 and TRBJ2-5; perhaps TRBD2 as D (5 bases). V was trimmed by 9 bases and J by 7 bases, leaving 30 bases between them. Per the germline V gene, CDR1 is LNHDA and CDR2 is SQIVND (reference sequence). This CDR3 contains 17 residues. The CDR3 region has the DNA TGTGCCAGGTCCCTCACGGATGGAGTGGTTTCTGAGGGGACCCAGTACTTC. This gives the protein CARSLTDGVVSEGTQYF.

The rearrangement joins TRBV5-1 to TRBJ1-1; 8 positions agree with TRBD1. Germline V lookup: CDR1 SGHRS, CDR2 YFSETQ. Germline trimming cut 6 bases from V and 7 bases from J; bases unmatched to any gene: 11. CDR3 length equals 14 residues. In nucleotides, the CDR3 is TGCGCCAGCACCCTGGGTTCAGGGGGCAGTGAAGCTTTCTTT. It encodes CASTLGSGGSEAFF.

The chain links TRBV4-2 to TRBJ1-4; D uncertain. The CDR3 is 15 amino acids. Germline V gene data show CDR1 as LGHNA and CDR2 as YNFKEQ. V lost 4 bases and J lost 5, with 14 bases in between. The CDR3 is CASSPRWRSNEKLFF. The CDR3 DNA sequence: TGTGCCAGCAGCCCCCGGTGGAGGTCGAATGAAAAACTGTTTTTT.

V usage is TRBV7-2 and J usage is TRBJ2-4, with 10 bases that match TRBD2. The V gene's germline CDR1 is SGHTA and CDR2 FQGNSA. V trimming: 2 bases; J trimming: 9 bases; junction bases outside the gene matches: 19. The CDR3 is made up of 19 amino acids. CDR3 sequence (DNA): TGTGCCAGCAGCTTACAGTACGACCTAGCGGGGGCCTCACTAGGCATTCAGTACTTC. As protein: CASSLQYDLAGASLGIQYF.

The J gene is TRBJ2-3, the V gene TRBV7-3; 10 bases fit TRBD2. The CDR3 runs 14 residues. CDR1 is SGHTA and CDR2 is FQGTGA in the germline V gene. The V and J ends lost 4 bases and 5 bases, in that order; junction bases with no gene match: 3. The DNA of the CDR3 is TGTGCCAGCAGCTCTAGCGGGGGTGGAGATACGCAGTATTTT. Residues: CASSSSGGGDTQYF.

The chain is built from TRBV7-3 and TRBJ2-1; TRBD2 aligns across 10 bases. Losses at the gene ends were 1 base for V and 0 bases for J; bases not matched to a gene: 6. Germline CDR1 reads SGHTA; CDR2 reads FQGTGA. This CDR3 is 18 amino acids long. The CDR3 DNA follows: TGTGCCAGCAGCTTAATCAAGCTAGCGGGAGACTCCTACAATGAGCAGTTCTTC. Its protein product is CASSLIKLAGDSYNEQFF. Based on the CDR3 plus reference TRBV7-3 and TRBJ2-1, the full variable domain is GAGVSQTPSNKVTEKGKYVELRCDPISGHTALYWYRQSLGQGPEFLIYFQGTGAADDSGLPNDRFFAVRPEGSVSTLKIQRTERGDSAVYLCASSLIKLAGDSYNEQFFGPGTRLTVL.

The V and J genes are TRBV7-9 and TRBJ1-1; tentatively, D is TRBD1 (5 bases). Trimming removed 3 bases at V and 1 base at J, with 9 bases between. This CDR3 region has 14 residues. CDR1 and CDR2 (germline): SEHNR, FQNEAQ (reference sequence). The CDR3 DNA reads as TGTGCCAGCAGCTTCACAGGTGGGAACACTGAAGCTTTCTTT. It specifies CASSFTGGNTEAFF.